This T cell receptor (beta chain) was retrieved from a study of molecular identifiers for immune sequencing clone quantification. Points from the study as a whole: The share of molecules held by clones above 20 RNA copies was over 99% in effector cells and under 1% in naive cells.

After removal of 5 bases from V and 2 bases from J, the junction contained 8 bases not matched to a gene. Germline values: CDR1 SEHNR, CDR2 FQNEAQ (reference sequence). The CDR3 has 16 residues. TCRdb analysed the PCR reads with MiXCR anew, one entry per CDR3 protein. The sample lists roughly 93,000 distinct CDR3 sequences; roughly 23% were seen once. At least ten counts were recorded for this clonotype. The target antigen is unknown. The CD8+CD4-CCR7+CD45RA+ phenotype defined the sorted naive CD8 T cells. Sequencing input: naive CD8+ T cells from blood, with Jurkat cell RNA spiked in. As for subset: FACS-sorted CD8+CD4-CCR7+CD45RA+ naive T cells. The rearrangement links TRBV7-9 to TRBJ2-3, with 9 bases that match TRBD2. The source is a human donor in good health. Some libraries in this study had Jurkat cell RNA spiked in. The CDR3 nucleotides read TGTGCCAGCAGCATGATTGGGACTAGCCTCACAGATACGCAGTATTTT. It specifies CASSMIGTSLTDTQYF.